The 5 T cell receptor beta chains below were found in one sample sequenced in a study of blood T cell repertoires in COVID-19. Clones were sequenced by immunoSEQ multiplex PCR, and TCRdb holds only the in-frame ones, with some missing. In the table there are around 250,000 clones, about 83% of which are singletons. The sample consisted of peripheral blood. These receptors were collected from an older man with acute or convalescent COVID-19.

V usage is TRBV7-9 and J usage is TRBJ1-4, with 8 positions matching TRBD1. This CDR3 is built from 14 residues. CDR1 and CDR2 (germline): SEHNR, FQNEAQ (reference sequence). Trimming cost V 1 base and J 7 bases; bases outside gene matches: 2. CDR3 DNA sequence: TGTGCCAGCAGCTTAGACAGGGGGAGTGAAAAACTGTTTTTT. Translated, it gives CASSLDRGSEKLFF. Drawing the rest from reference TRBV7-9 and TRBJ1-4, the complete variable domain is DTGVSQNPRHKITKRGQNVTFRCDPISEHNRLYWYRQTLGQGPEFLTYFQNEAQLEKSRLLSDRFSAERPKGSFSTLEIQRTEQGDSAMYLCASSLDRGSEKLFFGSGTQLSVL.

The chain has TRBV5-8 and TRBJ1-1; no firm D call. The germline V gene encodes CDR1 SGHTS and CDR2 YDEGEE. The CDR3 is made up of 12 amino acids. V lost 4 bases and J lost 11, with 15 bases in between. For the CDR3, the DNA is TGTGCCAGCAGCCAGAGGGAGGCCCCGGCTTTCTTT. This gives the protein CASSQREAPAFF.

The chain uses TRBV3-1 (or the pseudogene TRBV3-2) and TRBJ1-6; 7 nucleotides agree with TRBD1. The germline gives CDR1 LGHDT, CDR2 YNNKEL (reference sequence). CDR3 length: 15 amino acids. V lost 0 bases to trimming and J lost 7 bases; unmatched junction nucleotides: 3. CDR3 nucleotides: TGTGCCAGCAGCCAAGACGGACAGGCAAATTCACCCCTCCACTTT. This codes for CASSQDGQANSPLHF.

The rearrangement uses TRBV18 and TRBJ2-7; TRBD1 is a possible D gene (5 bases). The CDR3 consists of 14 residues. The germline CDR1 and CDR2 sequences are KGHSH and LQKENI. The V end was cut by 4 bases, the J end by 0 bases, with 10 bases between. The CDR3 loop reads CASSQGKGSYEQYF. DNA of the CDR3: TGTGCCAGCTCACAGGGGAAGGGCTCCTACGAGCAGTACTTC.

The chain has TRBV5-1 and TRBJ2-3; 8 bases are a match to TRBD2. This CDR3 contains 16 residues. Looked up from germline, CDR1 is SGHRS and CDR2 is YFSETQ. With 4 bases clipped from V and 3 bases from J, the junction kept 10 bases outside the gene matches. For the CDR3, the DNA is TGCGCCAGCAGCGGGGGACGACTAGCGACGACAGATACGCAGTATTTT. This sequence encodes CASSGGRLATTDTQYF.